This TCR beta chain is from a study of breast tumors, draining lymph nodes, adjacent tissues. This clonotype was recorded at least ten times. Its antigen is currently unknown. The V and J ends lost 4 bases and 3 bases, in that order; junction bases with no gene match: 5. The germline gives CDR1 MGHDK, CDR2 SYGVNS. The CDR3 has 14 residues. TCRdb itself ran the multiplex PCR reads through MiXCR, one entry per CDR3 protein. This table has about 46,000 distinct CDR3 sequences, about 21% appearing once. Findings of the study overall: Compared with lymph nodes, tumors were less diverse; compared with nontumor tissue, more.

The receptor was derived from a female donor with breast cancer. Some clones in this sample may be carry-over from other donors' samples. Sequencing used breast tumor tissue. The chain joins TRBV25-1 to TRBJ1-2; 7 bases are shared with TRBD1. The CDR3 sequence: CASSATGADYGYTF. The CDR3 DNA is TGTGCCAGCAGTGCTACAGGGGCCGACTATGGCTACACCTTC.